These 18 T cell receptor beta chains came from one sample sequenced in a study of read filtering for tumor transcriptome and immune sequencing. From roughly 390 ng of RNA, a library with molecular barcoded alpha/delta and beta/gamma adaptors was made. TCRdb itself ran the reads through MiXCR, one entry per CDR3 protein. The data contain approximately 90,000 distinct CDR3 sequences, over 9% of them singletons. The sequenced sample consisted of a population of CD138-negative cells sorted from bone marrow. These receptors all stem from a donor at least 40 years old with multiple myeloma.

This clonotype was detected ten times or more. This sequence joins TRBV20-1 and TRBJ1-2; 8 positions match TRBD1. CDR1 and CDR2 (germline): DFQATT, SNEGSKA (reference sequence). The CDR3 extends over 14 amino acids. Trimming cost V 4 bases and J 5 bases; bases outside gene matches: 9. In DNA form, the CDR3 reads TGCAGTGCTATAAAAGGGAGACAGGGGTATGGCTACACCTTC. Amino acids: CSAIKGRQGYGYTF.

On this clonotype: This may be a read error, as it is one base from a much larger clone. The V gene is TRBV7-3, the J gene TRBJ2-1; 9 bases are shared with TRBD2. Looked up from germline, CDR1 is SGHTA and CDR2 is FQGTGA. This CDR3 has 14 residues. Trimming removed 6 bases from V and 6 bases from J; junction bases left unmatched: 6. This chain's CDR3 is CASSIGLASNEQFF. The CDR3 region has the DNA TGTGCCAGCAGTATCGGACTAGCGAGCAATGAGCAGTTCTTC.

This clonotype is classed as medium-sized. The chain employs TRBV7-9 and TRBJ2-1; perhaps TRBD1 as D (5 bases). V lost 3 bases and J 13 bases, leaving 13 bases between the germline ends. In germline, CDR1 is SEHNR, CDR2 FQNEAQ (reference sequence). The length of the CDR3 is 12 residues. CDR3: CASSLGLADQFF. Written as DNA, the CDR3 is TGTGCCAGCAGCTTGGGGCTGGCGGACCAGTTCTTC.

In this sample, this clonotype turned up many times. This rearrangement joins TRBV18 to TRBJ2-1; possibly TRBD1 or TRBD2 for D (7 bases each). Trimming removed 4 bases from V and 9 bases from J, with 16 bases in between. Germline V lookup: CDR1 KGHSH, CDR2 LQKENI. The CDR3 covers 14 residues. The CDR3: CASSLLQGRGEQFF. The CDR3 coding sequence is TGTGCCAGCTCACTCCTACAGGGGAGGGGTGAGCAGTTCTTC.

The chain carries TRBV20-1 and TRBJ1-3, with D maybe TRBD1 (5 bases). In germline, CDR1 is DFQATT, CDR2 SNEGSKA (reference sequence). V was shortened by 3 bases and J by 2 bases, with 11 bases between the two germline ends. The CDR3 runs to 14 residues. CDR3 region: CSASPGVAGNTIYF. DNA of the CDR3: TGCAGTGCTAGCCCGGGGGTGGCTGGAAACACCATATATTTT.

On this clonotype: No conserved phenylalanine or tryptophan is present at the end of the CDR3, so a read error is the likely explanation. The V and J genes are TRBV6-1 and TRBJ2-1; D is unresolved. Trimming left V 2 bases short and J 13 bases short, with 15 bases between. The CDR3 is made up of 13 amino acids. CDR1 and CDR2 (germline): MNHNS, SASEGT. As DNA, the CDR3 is TGTGCCAGCAGTGAACAATTAGGTCGTGAACAGTTCCTC. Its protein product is CASSEQLGREQFL.

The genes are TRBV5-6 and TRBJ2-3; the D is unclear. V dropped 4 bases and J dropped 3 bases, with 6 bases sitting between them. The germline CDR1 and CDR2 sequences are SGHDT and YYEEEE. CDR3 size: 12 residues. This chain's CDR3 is CASSHPTDTQYF. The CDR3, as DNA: TGTGCCAGCAGCCATCCTACAGATACGCAGTATTTT. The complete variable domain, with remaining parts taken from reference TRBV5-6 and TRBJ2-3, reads DAGVTQSPTHLIKTRGQQVTLRCSPKSGHDTVSWYQQALGQGPQFIFQYYEEEERQRGNFPDRFSGHQFPNYSSELNVNALLLGDSALYLCASSHPTDTQYFGPGTRLTVL.

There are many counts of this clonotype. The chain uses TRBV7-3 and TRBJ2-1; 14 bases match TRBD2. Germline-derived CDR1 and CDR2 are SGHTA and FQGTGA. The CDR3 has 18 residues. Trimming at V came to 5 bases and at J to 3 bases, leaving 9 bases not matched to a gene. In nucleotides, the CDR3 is TGTGCCAGCAGCCAACCGGGGACTAGCGGGAGTCGCTACAATGAGCAGTTCTTC. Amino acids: CASSQPGTSGSRYNEQFF.

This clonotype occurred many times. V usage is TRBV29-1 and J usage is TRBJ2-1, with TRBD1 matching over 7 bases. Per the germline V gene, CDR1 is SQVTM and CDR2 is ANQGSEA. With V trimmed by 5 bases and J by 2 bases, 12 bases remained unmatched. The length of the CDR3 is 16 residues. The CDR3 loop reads CSVLGGADRAYNEQFF. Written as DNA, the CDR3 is TGCAGCGTTTTAGGGGGAGCCGACAGGGCCTACAATGAGCAGTTCTTC.

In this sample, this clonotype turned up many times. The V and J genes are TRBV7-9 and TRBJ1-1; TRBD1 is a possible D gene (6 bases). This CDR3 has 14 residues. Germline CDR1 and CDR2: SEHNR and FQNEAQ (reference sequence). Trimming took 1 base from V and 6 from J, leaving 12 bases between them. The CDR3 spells CASSLGVQGPEAFF. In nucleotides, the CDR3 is TGTGCCAGCAGCTTAGGGGTACAGGGCCCTGAAGCTTTCTTT.

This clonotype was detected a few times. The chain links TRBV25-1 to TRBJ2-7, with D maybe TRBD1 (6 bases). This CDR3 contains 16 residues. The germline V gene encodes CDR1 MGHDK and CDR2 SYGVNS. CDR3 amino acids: CAAVNIKQGLSYEQYF. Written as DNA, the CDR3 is TGTGCAGCAGTGAATATAAAACAGGGTCTCTCCTACGAGCAGTACTTC.

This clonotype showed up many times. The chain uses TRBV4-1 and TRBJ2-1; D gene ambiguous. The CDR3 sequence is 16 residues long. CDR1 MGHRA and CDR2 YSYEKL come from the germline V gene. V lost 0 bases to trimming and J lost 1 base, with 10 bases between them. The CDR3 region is CASSQEPGPSYNEQFF. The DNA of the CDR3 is TGCGCCAGCAGCCAAGAACCGGGTCCATCCTACAATGAGCAGTTCTTC.

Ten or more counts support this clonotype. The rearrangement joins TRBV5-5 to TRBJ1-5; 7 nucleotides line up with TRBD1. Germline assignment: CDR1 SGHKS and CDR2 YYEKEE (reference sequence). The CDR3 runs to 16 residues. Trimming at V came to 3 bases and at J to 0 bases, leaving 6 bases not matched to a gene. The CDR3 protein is CASSSGGRYSNQPQHF. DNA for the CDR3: TGTGCCAGCAGCTCAGGGGGAAGATATAGCAATCAGCCCCAGCATTTT.

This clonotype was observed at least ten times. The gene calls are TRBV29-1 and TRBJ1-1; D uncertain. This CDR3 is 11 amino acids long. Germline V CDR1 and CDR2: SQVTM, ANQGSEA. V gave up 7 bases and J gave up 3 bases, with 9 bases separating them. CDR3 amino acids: CSGGLHTEAFF. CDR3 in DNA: TGCAGCGGAGGGCTTCACACTGAAGCTTTCTTT.

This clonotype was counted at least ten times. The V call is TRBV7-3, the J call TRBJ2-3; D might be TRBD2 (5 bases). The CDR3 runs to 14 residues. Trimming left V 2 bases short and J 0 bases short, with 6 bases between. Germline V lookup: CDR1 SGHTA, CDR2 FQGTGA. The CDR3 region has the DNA TGTGCCAGCAGCTTAGCGGGTAGCACAGATACGCAGTATTTT. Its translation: CASSLAGSTDTQYF.

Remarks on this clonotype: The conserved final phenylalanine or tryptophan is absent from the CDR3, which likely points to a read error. For the CDR3, the DNA is TGTGCCAGCAGCTCACTGAGCGGGGGAGACAATGAGCAGTTCTCC. This gives the protein CASSSLSGGDNEQFS. V and J are TRBV7-3 and TRBJ2-1, with 8 bases matching TRBD2. Looked up from germline, CDR1 is SGHTA and CDR2 is FQGTGA. This CDR3 region has 15 residues. The J segment lost 5 bases and the V segment lost 4 bases, leaving 7 bases of the junction unmatched.

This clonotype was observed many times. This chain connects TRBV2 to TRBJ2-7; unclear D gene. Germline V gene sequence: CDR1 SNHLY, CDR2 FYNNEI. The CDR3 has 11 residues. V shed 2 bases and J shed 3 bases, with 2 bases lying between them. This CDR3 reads CASSEYYEQYF. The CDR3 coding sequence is TGTGCCAGCAGTGAATACTACGAGCAGTACTTC.

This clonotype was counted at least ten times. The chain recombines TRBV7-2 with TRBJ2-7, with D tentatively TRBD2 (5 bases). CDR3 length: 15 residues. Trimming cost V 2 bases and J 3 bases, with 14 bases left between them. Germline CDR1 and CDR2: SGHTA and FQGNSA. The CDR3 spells CASSLSRGLLYEQYF. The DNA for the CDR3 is TGTGCCAGCAGCTTAAGTCGGGGTCTCCTCTACGAGCAGTACTTC.